The entry below describes one T cell receptor beta chain. Its antigen remains unidentified. Base qualities were left out, and no much larger clone turns up one base away. The record originates from a study of T cell changes during pregnancy in multiple sclerosis (dated by TCRdb to the late 2010s). Study-level background: The study examined how the T cell repertoire changed over the course of pregnancy in women with multiple sclerosis.

The germline V gene specifies ENHRY as CDR1 and SYGVKD as CDR2. The germline V end is reduced by 3 bases and the J end by 3 bases; junction bases left unmatched: 15. Its CDR3 holds 20 amino acids, cysteine through phenylalanine. Only CDR3 DNA remains: 60 bases, in frame from the first base. The library was prepared using the immunoSEQ multiplex PCR assay. The table comes from immuneACCESS by way of TCRdb, which keeps in-frame sequences with V and J called. Part of the clones is missing from these tables; in studies checked, under half for an unresolved V gene and the rest for unknown reasons. This sample has about 44,000 clones in its table, and 80% to 90% of those were observed once. The top ten clonotypes cover over 1% of the sample.

This chain joins TRBV10-3 to TRBJ2-1, and TRBD2 aligns with 12 junction nucleotides. The sequence was obtained from a female donor with multiple sclerosis, enrolled in a pregnancy study. The sequencing used CD4+ T cells from peripheral blood mononuclear cells, collected after pregnancy. The CDR3 sequence is CAISEGLAGGIQGNYNEQFF. The sequenced DNA: TGTGCCATCAGTGAAGGTCTAGCGGGAGGGATCCAAGGGAACTACAATGAGCAGTTCTTC.